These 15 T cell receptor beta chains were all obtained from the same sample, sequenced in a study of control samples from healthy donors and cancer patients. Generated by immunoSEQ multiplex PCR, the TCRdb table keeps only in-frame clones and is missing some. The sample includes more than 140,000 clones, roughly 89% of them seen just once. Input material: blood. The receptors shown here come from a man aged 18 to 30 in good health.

The DNA for the CDR3 is TGTGCCAGCAGTTACTCAACAGGGGGGAACTATGGCTACACCTTC. Residues: CASSYSTGGNYGYTF. This chain connects TRBV6-5 to TRBJ1-2, with 8 bases lining up with TRBD1. CDR3 length: 15 residues. V shed 0 bases, J shed 2 bases, and the junction held 2 bases outside the gene matches. Germline lookup yields CDR1 MNHEY and CDR2 SVGAGI.

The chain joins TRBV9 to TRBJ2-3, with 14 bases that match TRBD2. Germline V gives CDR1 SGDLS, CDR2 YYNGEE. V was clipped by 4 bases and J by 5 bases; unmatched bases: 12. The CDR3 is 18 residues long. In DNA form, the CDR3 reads TGTGCCAGCAGCCGACTAGCGGGGGGGCTGGGAGGAAGAGATACGCAGTATTTT. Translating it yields CASSRLAGGLGGRDTQYF.

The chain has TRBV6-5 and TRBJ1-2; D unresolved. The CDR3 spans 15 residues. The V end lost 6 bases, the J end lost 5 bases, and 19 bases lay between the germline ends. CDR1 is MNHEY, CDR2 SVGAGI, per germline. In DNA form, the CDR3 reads TGTGCCAGCAGCCAAGGTACAGCCCCTTTGTATGGCTACACCTTC. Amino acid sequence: CASSQGTAPLYGYTF.

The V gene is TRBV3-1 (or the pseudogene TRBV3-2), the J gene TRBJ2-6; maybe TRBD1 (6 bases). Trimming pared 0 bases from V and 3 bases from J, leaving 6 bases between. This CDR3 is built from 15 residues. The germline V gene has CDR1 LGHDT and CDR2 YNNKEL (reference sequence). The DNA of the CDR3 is TGTGCCAGCAGCCAAGACAGGGGTGGGGCCAACGTCCTGACTTTC. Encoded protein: CASSQDRGGANVLTF.

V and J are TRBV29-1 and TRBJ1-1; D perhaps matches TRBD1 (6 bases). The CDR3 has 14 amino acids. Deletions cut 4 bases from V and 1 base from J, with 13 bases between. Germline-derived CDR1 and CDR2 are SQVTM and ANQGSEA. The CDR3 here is CSVVSNRANTEAFF. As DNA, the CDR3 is TGCAGCGTTGTTTCAAACAGGGCGAACACTGAAGCTTTCTTT.

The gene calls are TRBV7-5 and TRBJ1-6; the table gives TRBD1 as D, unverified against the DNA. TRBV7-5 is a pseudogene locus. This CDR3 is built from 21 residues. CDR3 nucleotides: TGTGTCAGAAGCTTAGATTCTGCGGAGTCCAGGGGCGGCCCCTATAATTCACCCCTCCACTTT. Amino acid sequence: CVRSLDSAESRGGPYNSPLHF.

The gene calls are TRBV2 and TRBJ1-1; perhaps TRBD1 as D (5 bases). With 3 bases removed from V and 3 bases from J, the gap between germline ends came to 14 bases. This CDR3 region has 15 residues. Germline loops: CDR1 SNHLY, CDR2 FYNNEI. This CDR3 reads CASSDGGLLDTEAFF. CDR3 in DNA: TGTGCCAGCAGTGACGGGGGGTTGTTAGACACTGAAGCTTTCTTT.

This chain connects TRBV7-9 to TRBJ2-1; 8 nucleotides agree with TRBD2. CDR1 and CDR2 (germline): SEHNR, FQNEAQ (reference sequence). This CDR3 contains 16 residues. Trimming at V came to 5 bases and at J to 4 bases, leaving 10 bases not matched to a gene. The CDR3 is CASSGGSGAGYNEQFF. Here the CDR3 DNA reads TGTGCCAGCAGCGGCGGTAGCGGGGCAGGTTACAATGAGCAGTTCTTC.

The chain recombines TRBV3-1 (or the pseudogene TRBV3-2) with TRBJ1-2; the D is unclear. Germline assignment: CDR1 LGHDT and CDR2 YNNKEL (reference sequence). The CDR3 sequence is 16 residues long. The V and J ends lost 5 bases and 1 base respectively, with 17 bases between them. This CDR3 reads CASSEVPVGYNYGYTF. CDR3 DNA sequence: TGTGCCAGCAGCGAAGTCCCAGTAGGGTATAACTATGGCTACACCTTC.

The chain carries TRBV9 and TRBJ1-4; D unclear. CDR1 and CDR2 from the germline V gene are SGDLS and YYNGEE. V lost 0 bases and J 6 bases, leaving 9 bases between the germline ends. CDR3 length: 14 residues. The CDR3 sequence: CASSVEGSDEKLFF. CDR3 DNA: TGTGCCAGCAGCGTAGAAGGATCGGATGAAAAACTGTTTTTT.

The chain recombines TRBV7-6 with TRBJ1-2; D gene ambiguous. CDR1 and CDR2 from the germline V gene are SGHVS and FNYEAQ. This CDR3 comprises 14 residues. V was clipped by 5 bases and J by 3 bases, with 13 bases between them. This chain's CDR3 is CASSPPGGDYGYTF. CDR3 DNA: TGTGCCAGCAGCCCTCCGGGCGGCGACTATGGCTACACCTTC.

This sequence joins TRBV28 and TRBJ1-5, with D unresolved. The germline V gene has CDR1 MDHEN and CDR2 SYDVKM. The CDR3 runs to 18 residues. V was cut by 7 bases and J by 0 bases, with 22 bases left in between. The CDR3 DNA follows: TGTGCCAGCACCCGCGAGGGCCAACTAATTTATAGCAATCAGCCCCAGCATTTT. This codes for CASTREGQLIYSNQPQHF.

The CDR3 DNA sequence: TGTGCCAGCAGAAGGAGAGCAGACTTCAATGAGCAGTTCTTC. Its protein product is CASRRRADFNEQFF. The rearrangement links TRBV7-8 to TRBJ2-1; D is ambiguous. The CDR3 loop spans 14 amino acids. Trimming took 6 bases from V and 6 from J, leaving 15 bases between them. Germline V CDR1 and CDR2: SGHVS, FQNEAQ.

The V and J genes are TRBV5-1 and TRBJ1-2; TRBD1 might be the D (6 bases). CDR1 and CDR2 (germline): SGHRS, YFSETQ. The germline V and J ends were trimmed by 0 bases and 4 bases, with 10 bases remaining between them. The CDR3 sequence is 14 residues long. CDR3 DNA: TGCGCCAGCAGCTTGGCCCTGGACAGCTATGGCTACACCTTC. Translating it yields CASSLALDSYGYTF.

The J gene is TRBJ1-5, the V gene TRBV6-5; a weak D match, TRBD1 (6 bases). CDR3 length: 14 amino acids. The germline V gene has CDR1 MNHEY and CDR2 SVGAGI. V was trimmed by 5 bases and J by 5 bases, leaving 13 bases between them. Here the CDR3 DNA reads TGTGCCAGCAGTCCTGGGGGCCTAGATCAGCCCCAGCATTTT. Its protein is CASSPGGLDQPQHF.